The 28 T cell receptor beta chains presented below share a single source sample, sequenced in a study of blood T cell repertoires in COVID-19. Method: immunoSEQ multiplex PCR; TCRdb's copy keeps in-frame clones and lacks some. This table has under 60,000 clones, approximately 82% appearing once. Specimen: peripheral blood. The receptors come from a human donor in a cohort sampled during active COVID-19.

This clone has only one observation. This chain links TRBV7-2 with TRBJ2-3, with 7 bases identical to TRBD2. The CDR3 consists of 16 residues. With V trimmed by 7 bases and J by 1 base, 11 bases remained unmatched. Germline loops: CDR1 SGHTA, CDR2 FQGNSA. The CDR3 DNA is TGTGCCAGCACCCCACAGCGGGGACGGGGCACAGATACGCAGTATTTT. Its translation: CASTPQRGRGTDTQYF.

V usage is TRBV10-3 and J usage is TRBJ2-3; 11 nucleotides line up with TRBD2. The trim removed 4 bases at V and 2 bases at J, leaving 14 bases unmatched. Per the germline V gene, CDR1 is ENHRY and CDR2 is SYGVKD. This CDR3 has 19 amino acids. CDR3 amino acids: CAISAPAGLAGGHTDTQYF. The CDR3 coding sequence is TGTGCCATCAGTGCGCCGGCCGGGCTAGCGGGGGGACACACAGATACGCAGTATTTT.

CDR3 bases: TGTGCCAGCAGCCTGGGGACAGGGAACACTGAAGCTTTCTTT. This codes for CASSLGTGNTEAFF. The rearrangement joins TRBV7-3 to TRBJ1-1; 8 bases match TRBD1. Looked up from germline, CDR1 is SGHTA and CDR2 is FQGTGA. Trimming at V came to 5 bases and at J to 1 base, leaving 3 bases not matched to a gene. The CDR3 spans 14 residues.

The chain combines TRBV4-3 with TRBJ2-2, with 11 bases lining up with TRBD1. Germline V lookup: CDR1 LGHNA, CDR2 YSLEER. CDR3 length: 18 amino acids. The V segment lost 0 bases and the J segment 3 bases; nucleotides outside the gene matches: 6. As DNA, the CDR3 is TGCGCCAGCAGCCAAGAGTTCGGGACAGGGGGAGACACCGGGGAGCTGTTTTTT. Residues: CASSQEFGTGGDTGELFF.

The V gene is TRBV5-1, the J gene TRBJ2-3; the match to TRBD1 covers 8 bases. Germline V gene sequence: CDR1 SGHRS, CDR2 YFSETQ. This CDR3 contains 15 residues. Germline trimming cut 3 bases from V and 3 bases from J; bases unmatched to any gene: 6. The CDR3, as DNA: TGCGCCAGCAGCTCACAGGGGGAAGGAACAGATACGCAGTATTTT. This sequence encodes CASSSQGEGTDTQYF.

The chain combines TRBV5-1 with TRBJ2-2, with 9 bases aligning to TRBD2. The CDR3 contains 16 residues. CDR1 is SGHRS and CDR2 is YFSETQ in the germline V gene. V shed 2 bases, J shed 4 bases, and the junction held 6 bases outside the gene matches. CDR3 loop: CASSFQRGASTGELFF. The CDR3 nucleotides read TGCGCCAGCAGCTTCCAGCGGGGGGCTTCCACCGGGGAGCTGTTTTTT.

The chain couples TRBV5-4 to TRBJ1-5; D is perhaps TRBD1 (5 bases). The CDR3 consists of 15 residues. Germline V CDR1 and CDR2: SGHNT, YYREEE (reference sequence). V lost 2 bases to trimming and J lost 7 bases, with 16 bases between them. The CDR3 DNA reads as TGTGCCAGCAGCTTAGACGGGGGAGGGCAACAGCCCCAGCATTTT. As protein: CASSLDGGGQQPQHF.

This clone was detected ten times or more. The J gene is TRBJ2-3, the V gene TRBV7-2, with D maybe TRBD1 (6 bases). This CDR3 spans 15 amino acids. The V end lost 5 bases, the J end lost 0 bases, and 12 bases lay between the germline ends. The germline V gene has CDR1 SGHTA and CDR2 FQGNSA. This CDR3 reads CASSNRQASTDTQYF. DNA for the CDR3: TGTGCCAGCAGCAATCGACAGGCCAGCACAGATACGCAGTATTTT.

V usage is TRBV18 and J usage is TRBJ2-7, with D possibly being TRBD2 (7 bases). CDR3 length: 15 amino acids. The V gene's germline CDR1 is KGHSH and CDR2 LQKENI. Trimming pared 3 bases from V and 5 bases from J, leaving 17 bases between. The CDR3 nucleotides read TGTGCCAGCTCACCTGGCGGGGGCCCCTTGGACGAGCAGTACTTC. Translated: CASSPGGGPLDEQYF.

This chain uses TRBV5-1 with TRBJ2-1; D might be TRBD2 (7 bases). The CDR3 has 15 amino acids. Trimming left V 4 bases short and J 5 bases short, with 16 bases between. The germline V gene has CDR1 SGHRS and CDR2 YFSETQ. The CDR3 is CASSLRGADHNEQFF. The CDR3 region has the DNA TGCGCCAGCAGCCTCCGGGGGGCAGACCACAATGAGCAGTTCTTC.

The rearrangement links TRBV12-3 or TRBV12-4 to TRBJ2-3; weak D call: TRBD2 (5 bases). V was pared by 6 bases and J by 6 bases, with 13 bases between. The CDR3 is 13 amino acids. CDR3 DNA sequence: TGTGCCAGCAGCCCCAGGAGCGGTGATACGCAGTATTTT. It codes for CASSPRSGDTQYF.

Only a few counts were recorded for this clone. This rearrangement joins TRBV12-3 or TRBV12-4 to TRBJ1-6; no reliable D call. V was shortened by 8 bases and J by 0 bases, with 5 bases between the two germline ends. This CDR3 spans 13 amino acids. CDR3 in amino acids: CASRSSYNSPLHF. DNA for the CDR3: TGTGCCAGCCGGAGCTCCTATAATTCACCCCTCCACTTT.

The CDR3 DNA sequence: TGTGCCAGCAGCCCCCGAGGGGGCCTCACAGATACGCAGTATTTT. Translated, it gives CASSPRGGLTDTQYF. The chain joins TRBV7-9 to TRBJ2-3; 7 bases agree with TRBD1. The germline CDR1 and CDR2 sequences are SEHNR and FQNEAQ (reference sequence). The CDR3 has 15 residues. The V and J ends lost 5 bases and 2 bases, in that order; junction bases with no gene match: 7.

The J gene is TRBJ2-1, the V gene TRBV5-1; maybe TRBD2 (6 bases). The CDR3 spans 14 residues. V gave up 4 bases and J gave up 9 bases, with 17 bases separating them. Germline CDR1 SGHRS, CDR2 YFSETQ. The CDR3 bases are TGCGCCAGCAGCCCACTAACTAGCACGGGTGAGCAGTTCTTC. Its translation is CASSPLTSTGEQFF.

The rearrangement links TRBV12-2 to TRBJ2-3; the table names TRBD2, a call not compared with the DNA. TRBV12-2 is a documented pseudogene. The CDR3 runs 14 residues. The CDR3 DNA follows: TGTGCAAGTCGCTTAGACCTAGCGACAGATACGCAGTATTTT. Protein: CASRLDLATDTQYF.

This chain joins TRBV5-5 and TRBJ1-1, with 8 bases lining up with TRBD1. CDR1 is SGHKS, CDR2 YYEKEE, per germline (reference sequence). This CDR3 region has 14 residues. Trimming took 0 bases from V and 5 from J; bases not matched to a gene: 3. In DNA, the CDR3 is TGTGCCAGCAGCTTGGCAGGGGGCAGGACTGAAGCTTTCTTT. It specifies CASSLAGGRTEAFF.

The chain combines TRBV12-3 or TRBV12-4 with TRBJ2-7; D call uncertain. V was trimmed by 5 bases and J by 6 bases, leaving 8 bases between them. This CDR3 contains 11 residues. CDR3: CASSATGEQYF. In DNA form, the CDR3 reads TGTGCCAGCAGTGCGACTGGCGAGCAGTACTTC.

The chain has TRBV6-5 and TRBJ2-1; possible D gene TRBD1, 6 bases. Germline lookup yields CDR1 MNHEY and CDR2 SVGAGI. Trimming took 6 bases from V and 5 from J, leaving 14 bases between them. The CDR3 covers 14 residues. The CDR3 DNA reads as TGTGCCAGCAGACCTACAGGGTCGAACAATGAGCAGTTCTTC. It encodes CASRPTGSNNEQFF.

The chain links TRBV11-3 to TRBJ2-3; TRBD1 matches 7 bases. V shed 1 base and J 4 bases; nucleotides not matched to a gene: 11. This CDR3 has 17 amino acids. Germline-derived CDR1 and CDR2 are SGHNT and YENEEA. CDR3 residues: CASSLGRTGRNADTQYF. The CDR3 coding sequence is TGTGCCAGCAGCTTAGGTCGGACAGGTCGGAACGCAGATACGCAGTATTTT. Full variable domain (rest looked up from reference TRBV11-3 and TRBJ2-3): EAGVVQSPRYKIIEKKQPVAFWCNPISGHNTLYWYLQNLGQGPELLIRYENEEAVDDSQLPKDRFSAERLKGVDSTLKIQPAELGDSAVYLCASSLGRTGRNADTQYFGPGTRLTVL.

The chain combines TRBV7-2 with TRBJ2-5; the D gene is possibly TRBD2 (5 bases). Trimming cost V 0 bases and J 4 bases, with 12 bases left between them. The CDR3 consists of 15 residues. The germline CDR1 and CDR2 sequences are SGHTA and FQGNSA. In DNA, the CDR3 is TGTGCCAGCAGCTTAGCTGGGCAGGCGGGAGAGACCCAGTACTTC. This sequence encodes CASSLAGQAGETQYF. Combining the CDR3 with reference TRBV7-2 and TRBJ2-5 gives the whole variable domain GAGVSQSPSNKVTEKGKDVELRCDPISGHTALYWYRQSLGQGLEFLIYFQGNSAPDKSGLPSDRFSAERTGGSVSTLTIQRTQQEDSAVYLCASSLAGQAGETQYFGPGTRLLVL.

CDR3 sequence (DNA): TGTGCCAGCAGTTCCCAGGGCGGGGGGAACAATGAGCAGTTCTTC. Amino acids: CASSSQGGGNNEQFF. The chain recombines TRBV28 with TRBJ2-1; 8 bases match TRBD2. The CDR3 covers 15 residues. Losses at the gene ends were 4 bases for V and 5 bases for J; bases not matched to a gene: 7. Germline V gene data show CDR1 as MDHEN and CDR2 as SYDVKM.

The chain recombines TRBV4-3 with TRBJ2-6; D may be TRBD1 (6 bases). The CDR3 consists of 16 residues. V was shortened by 0 bases and J by 0 bases, with 6 bases between the two germline ends. CDR1 and CDR2 (germline): LGHNA, YSLEER. The CDR3 sequence is CASSQEQGSGANVLTF. For the CDR3, the DNA is TGCGCCAGCAGCCAAGAACAGGGCTCTGGGGCCAACGTCCTGACTTTC.

This clone was picked up a small number of times. The rearrangement links TRBV6-5 to TRBJ1-1, with D hard to call. Germline CDR1 reads MNHEY; CDR2 reads SVGAGI. The CDR3 has 14 amino acids. The V end was cut by 2 bases, the J end by 4 bases, with 11 bases between. The CDR3, as DNA: TGTGCCAGCAGTTACGTAAAGTCGGGCACTGAAGCTTTCTTT. This sequence encodes CASSYVKSGTEAFF.

The chain uses TRBV6-5 and TRBJ2-2; TRBD1 aligns across 7 bases. The germline V gene has CDR1 MNHEY and CDR2 SVGAGI. V dropped 3 bases and J dropped 4; count of bases not matched to a gene: 5. This CDR3 is built from 15 residues. The CDR3 reads CASSYGRGTTGELFF. CDR3 sequence (DNA): TGTGCCAGCAGTTATGGCAGGGGGACCACCGGGGAGCTGTTTTTT.

This clone was seen more than once but under ten times. V is TRBV2 and J is TRBJ1-2; D is unresolved. Germline V gene data show CDR1 as SNHLY and CDR2 as FYNNEI. The CDR3 has 12 amino acids. The V and J ends lost 8 bases and 1 base respectively, with 8 bases between them. CDR3 protein: CASAQLNYGYTF. The CDR3 nucleotides are TGTGCCAGCGCACAGCTTAACTATGGCTACACCTTC.

The chain carries TRBV30 and TRBJ1-1; D not resolved. CDR1 and CDR2 from the germline V gene are GTSNPN and SVGIG (reference sequence). The V gene lost 5 bases and the J gene lost 5 bases, with 12 bases spanning the gap. The CDR3 consists of 12 residues. The CDR3 sequence is CAWDRFKTEAFF. The CDR3, as DNA: TGTGCCTGGGATCGGTTTAAGACTGAAGCTTTCTTT.

The genes are TRBV6-2 or TRBV6-3 and TRBJ1-2; no clear D gene. The V end lost 4 bases, the J end lost 7 bases, and 10 bases lay between the germline ends. From germline, CDR1 is MNHEY and CDR2 SVGEGT. This CDR3 has 12 residues. CDR3 bases: TGTGCCAGCAGTTTTACTCGAGGTGGCTACACCTTC. Its protein product is CASSFTRGGYTF.

This chain uses TRBV27 with TRBJ2-7; D perhaps matches TRBD2 (5 bases). CDR3 length: 15 residues. V gave up 0 bases and J gave up 0 bases, with 9 bases separating them. Germline V gene data show CDR1 as MNHEY and CDR2 as SMNVEV (reference sequence). The chain's CDR3 is CASSLSFGISYEQYF. In DNA form, the CDR3 reads TGTGCCAGCAGTTTATCGTTCGGGATCTCCTACGAGCAGTACTTC.